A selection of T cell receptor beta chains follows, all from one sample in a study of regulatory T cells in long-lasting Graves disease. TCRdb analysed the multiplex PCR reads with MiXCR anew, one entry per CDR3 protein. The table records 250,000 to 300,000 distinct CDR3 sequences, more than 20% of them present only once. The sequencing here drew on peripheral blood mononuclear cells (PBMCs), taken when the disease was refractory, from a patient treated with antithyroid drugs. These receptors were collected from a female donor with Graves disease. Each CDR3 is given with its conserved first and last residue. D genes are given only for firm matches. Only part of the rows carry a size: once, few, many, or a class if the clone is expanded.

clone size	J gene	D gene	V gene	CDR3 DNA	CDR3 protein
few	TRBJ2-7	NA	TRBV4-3	TGCGCCAGCAGCCACGGACAGGGAGGGTACGAGCAGTACTTC	CASSHGQGGYEQYF
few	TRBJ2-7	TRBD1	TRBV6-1	TGTGCCAGCAGTGTCCCAGGGGGCTACGAGCAGTACTTC	CASSVPGGYEQYF
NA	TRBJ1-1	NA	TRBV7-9	TGTGCCAGCAGCAAAGAGGTAATCACTGAAGCTTTCTTT	CASSKEVITEAFF
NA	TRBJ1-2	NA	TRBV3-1	TGTGCCAGCAGCCAAGATTTCGGGGGAGCTAACTATGGCTACACCTTC	CASSQDFGGANYGYTF
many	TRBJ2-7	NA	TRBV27	TGTGCCAGCAGTTCGTCAATGGGGGCCGACTACGAGCAGTACTTC	CASSSSMGADYEQYF
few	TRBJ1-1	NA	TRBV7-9	TGTGCCAGCAGCTCTCGACCTTTGACTGAAGCTTTCTTT	CASSSRPLTEAFF
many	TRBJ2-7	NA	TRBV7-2	TGTGCCAGCCAGGGGCGGGGTGAGGGTCCCTACGAGCAGTACTTC	CASQGRGEGPYEQYF
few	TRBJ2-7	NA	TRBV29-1	TGCAGCGTGGGAACGGACTATAACTACGAGCAGTACTTC	CSVGTDYNYEQYF
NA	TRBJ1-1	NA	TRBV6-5	TGTGCCAGCAGTTACGAAGGGGCGCCGACTGAAGCTTTCTTT	CASSYEGAPTEAFF
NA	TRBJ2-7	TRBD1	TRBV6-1	TGTGCCAGCAGTGGACGGGACAGGGATATTCTCGAGCAGTACTTC	CASSGRDRDILEQYF
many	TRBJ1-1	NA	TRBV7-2	TGTGCCAGCAGCCCTCAGCAGAACACTGAAGCTTTCTTT	CASSPQQNTEAFF
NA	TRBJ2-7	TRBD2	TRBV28	TGTGCCAGCAGTTTAGGTCTTATGAGTTTCGGACTAGCGGGAGGGAGCCCCTACGAGCAGTACTTC	CASSLGLMSFGLAGGSPYEQYF
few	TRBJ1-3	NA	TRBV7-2	TGTGCCAGCAGCTTGGGGGGCTCCGAGTTCTCTGGAAACACCATATATTTT	CASSLGGSEFSGNTIYF
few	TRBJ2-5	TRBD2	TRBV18	TGTGCCAGCTCCCTCGGAGGGAGGGCCTCGGGAAAAGAGACCCAGTACTTC	CASSLGGRASGKETQYF
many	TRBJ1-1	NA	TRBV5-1	TGCGCCAGCAGAGGGGAGAGTGAAGCTTTCTTT	CASRGESEAFF
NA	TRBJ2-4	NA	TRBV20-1	TGCAGTGCTCCCCTGGGGGACGGGATATTAACACTGCGCATTCAGTACTTC	CSAPLGDGILTLRIQYF
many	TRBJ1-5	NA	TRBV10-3	TGTGCCACCAATCCGACAGACTACAATCAGCCCCAGCATTTT	CATNPTDYNQPQHF
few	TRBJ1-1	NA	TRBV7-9	TGTGCCAGCAGCTCGCAGTTTGGGTACACTGAAGCTTTCTTT	CASSSQFGYTEAFF
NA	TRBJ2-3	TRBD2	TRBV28	TGTGCCAGCAGTTTGGACACAGCGGGGGAAAACACAGATACGCAGTATTTT	CASSLDTAGENTDTQYF
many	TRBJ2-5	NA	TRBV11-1	TGTGCCAGCAGCTCGCTACAAGGGAGGCAGGAGACCCAGTACTTC	CASSSLQGRQETQYF
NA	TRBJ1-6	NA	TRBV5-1	TGCGCCAGCAGCCAAGATCGGAAAAATTCACCCCTCCACTTT	CASSQDRKNSPLHF
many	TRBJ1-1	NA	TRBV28	TGTGCCAGTTTGGACTGGGGGGCTGAAGCTTTCTTT	CASLDWGAEAFF
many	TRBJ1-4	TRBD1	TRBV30	TGTGCCTGGAGTGGGGGACAGCGCAATGAAAAACTGTTTTTT	CAWSGGQRNEKLFF
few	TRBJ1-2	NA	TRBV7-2	TGTGCCAGCAGCCCTTGGGGGAGTGCGAACTATGGCTACACCTTC	CASSPWGSANYGYTF
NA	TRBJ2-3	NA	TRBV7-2	TGTGCCAGCAGCTTAGGGGTAGGGGTTGCAGATACGCAGTATTTT	CASSLGVGVADTQYF
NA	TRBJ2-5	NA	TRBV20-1	TGCAGTGCAGGACAGACTAGCCAAGAGACCCAGTACTTC	CSAGQTSQETQYF
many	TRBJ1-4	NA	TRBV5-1	TGCGCCAGCAGCTTGGACAGCCTTAATGAAAAACTGTTTTTT	CASSLDSLNEKLFF
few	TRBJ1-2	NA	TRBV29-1	TGCAGCGTTGAGGGGGACCCAGCGTCGCGCAACTATGGCTACACCTTC	CSVEGDPASRNYGYTF
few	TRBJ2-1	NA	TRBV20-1	TGCAGTGCTAGGATTATGGGGGGCGCGGACAATGAGCAGTTCTTC	CSARIMGGADNEQFF
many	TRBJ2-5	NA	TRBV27	TGTGCCAGCAGTTTAATGGTGGACCAGACCCAGTACTTC	CASSLMVDQTQYF
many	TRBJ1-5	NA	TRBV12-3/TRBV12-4	TGTGCCAGCAGGGCAGAGGAAGGTCAGCCCCAGCATTTT	CASRAEEGQPQHF
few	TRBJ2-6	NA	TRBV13	TGTGCCAGCAGCTTCTCACTACAGGGAGCCTCTGGGGCCAACGTCCTGACTTTC	CASSFSLQGASGANVLTF
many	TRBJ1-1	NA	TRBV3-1	TGTGCCAGCAGCCAAGATAGGAGGGTAAGCGCTTTCTTT	CASSQDRRVSAFF
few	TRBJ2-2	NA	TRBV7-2	TGTGCCAGCAGCTCTATGTCTGGGGAGCTGTTTTTT	CASSSMSGELFF
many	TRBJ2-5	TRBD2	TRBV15	TGTGCCACCAGCAGAGATCCTCCGGCTAGCGGGGTTCAAGAGACCCAGTACTTC	CATSRDPPASGVQETQYF
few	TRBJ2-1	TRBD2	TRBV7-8	TGTGCCAGCAGCGCGGGACTAGCGGGAGCGGATGAGCAGTTCTTC	CASSAGLAGADEQFF
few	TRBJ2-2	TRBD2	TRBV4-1	TGCGCCAGCAGCAGACTAGCGGTAAACACCGGGGAGCTGTTTTTT	CASSRLAVNTGELFF
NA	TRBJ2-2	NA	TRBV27	TGTGCCAGCAGTTCCAGGGCCTACACCGGGGAGCTGCTTTTT	CASSSRAYTGELLF
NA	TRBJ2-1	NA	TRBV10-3	TGTGCCATCAGTGGGATTTACAATGAGCAGTTCTTC	CAISGIYNEQFF
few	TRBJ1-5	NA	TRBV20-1	TGCAGTGCTAGAGAAACCATGGACAATCAGCCCCAGCATTTT	CSARETMDNQPQHF
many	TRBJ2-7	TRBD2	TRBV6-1	TGTGCCAGCAGCGCGACGGGACTAGCGGGAGGCGAGCAGTACTTC	CASSATGLAGGEQYF
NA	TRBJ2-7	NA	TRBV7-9	TGTGCCCCGAACGGCTGCTATAGCGGACCCTTCCATTACGAGCAGTACTTC	CAPNGCYSGPFHYEQYF
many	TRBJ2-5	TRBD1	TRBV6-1	TGTGCCAGCAAGACAGGGTCTACCGAGACCCAGTACTTC	CASKTGSTETQYF
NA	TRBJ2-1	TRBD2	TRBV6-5	TGTGCCAGCAGTTCGGTGGGAGCGGGAGGGCCCCCCTACAATGAGCAGTTCTTC	CASSSVGAGGPPYNEQFF
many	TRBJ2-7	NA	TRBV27	TGTGCCAGCAGTTCAGGAGAAGGCTACGAGCAGTACTTC	CASSSGEGYEQYF
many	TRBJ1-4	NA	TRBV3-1	TGTGCCAGCAGCCTTATGACAGGCCCTAATGAAAAACTGTTTTTT	CASSLMTGPNEKLFF
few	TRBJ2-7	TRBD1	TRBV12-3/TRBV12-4	TGTGCCAGCAGCGATCGGGACAGGAGCGAGCAGTACTTC	CASSDRDRSEQYF
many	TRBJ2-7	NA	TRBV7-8	TGTGCCAGCAGCTTAGTTGGTTTGAACTACGAGCAGTACTTC	CASSLVGLNYEQYF
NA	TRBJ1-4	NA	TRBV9	TGTGCCAGCAGCGTTGGGCCTGAGAATGAAAAACTGTTTTTT	CASSVGPENEKLFF
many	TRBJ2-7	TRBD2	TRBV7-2	TGTGCCAGCAGCTTATCTAGCGGGAGTACGATGGAGTACTTC	CASSLSSGSTMEYF
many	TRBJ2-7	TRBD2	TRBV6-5	TGTGCCAGCAGTTCGGGGACTAGCGGTTCGGAGTTTAAGAAGCAGTACTTC	CASSSGTSGSEFKKQYF
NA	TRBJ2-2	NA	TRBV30	TGTGCCTGGAGTGGGGGGGCGGGAAGATGGACCGGGGAGCTGTTTTTT	CAWSGGAGRWTGELFF
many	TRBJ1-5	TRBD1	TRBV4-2	TGTGCCAGCAGCCAAGAGCTGGAGGGGGCCCAGCCCCAGCATTTT	CASSQELEGAQPQHF
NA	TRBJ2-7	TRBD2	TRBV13	TGTGCCAGCAGCTTGCGGGAGGCCGAGCAGTACTTC	CASSLREAEQYF
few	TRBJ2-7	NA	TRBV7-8	TGTGCCAGCAGCTCACGGGGAAGCTCCTACGAGCAGTACTTC	CASSSRGSSYEQYF